This T cell receptor beta chain is from a study of vaccination effects on CD4 cells after COVID-19. Sequencing used immunoSEQ multiplex PCR; TCRdb keeps in-frame clones, though not all of them. The sample lists tens of thousands of clones, approximately 65% occurring once. The culture ran for approximately 10 days, and then CD4+ T cells were isolated. This clone was recorded only once. Its cognate antigen is unknown. The same CDR3 is also encoded by other DNA sequences in this sample. CDR3 length: 13 amino acids. Germline V CDR1 and CDR2: KGHSH, LQKENI. The V end lost 2 bases, the J end lost 1 base, and 5 bases lay between the germline ends. Study-level results: Sampling in the study covered few convalescent patients and included no early post-infection timepoints.

The clonotype originates from a human donor who received a COVID-19 vaccine. The gene calls are TRBV18 and TRBJ1-1, with D possibly TRBD1 on 5 matching bases. Sequencing used CD4+ T cells from PBMCs cultured without peptide, obtained before COVID-19 vaccination. The CDR3 loop is CASSPRGNTEAFF. The CDR3 nucleotides read TGTGCCAGCTCACCAAGGGGGAACACTGAAGCTTTCTTT.